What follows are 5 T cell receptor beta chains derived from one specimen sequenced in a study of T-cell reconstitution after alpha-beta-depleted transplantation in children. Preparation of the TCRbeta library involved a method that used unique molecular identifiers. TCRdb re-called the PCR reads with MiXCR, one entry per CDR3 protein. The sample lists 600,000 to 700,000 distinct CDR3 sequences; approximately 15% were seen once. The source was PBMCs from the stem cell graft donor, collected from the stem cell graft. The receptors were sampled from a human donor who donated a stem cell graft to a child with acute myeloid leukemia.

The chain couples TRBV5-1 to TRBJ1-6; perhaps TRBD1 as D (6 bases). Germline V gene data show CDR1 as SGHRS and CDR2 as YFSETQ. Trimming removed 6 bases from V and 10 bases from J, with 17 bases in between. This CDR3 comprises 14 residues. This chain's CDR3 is CASNEGQTRSPLHF. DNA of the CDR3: TGCGCCAGCAACGAGGGACAAACCCGCTCACCCCTCCACTTT.

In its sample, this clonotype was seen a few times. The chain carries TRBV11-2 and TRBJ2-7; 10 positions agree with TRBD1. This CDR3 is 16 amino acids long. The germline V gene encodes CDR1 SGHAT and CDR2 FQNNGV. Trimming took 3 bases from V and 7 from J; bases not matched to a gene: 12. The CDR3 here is CASSFTTGTGAGEQYV. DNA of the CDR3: TGTGCCAGCAGCTTTACGACCGGGACAGGGGCGGGGGAGCAGTACGTC.

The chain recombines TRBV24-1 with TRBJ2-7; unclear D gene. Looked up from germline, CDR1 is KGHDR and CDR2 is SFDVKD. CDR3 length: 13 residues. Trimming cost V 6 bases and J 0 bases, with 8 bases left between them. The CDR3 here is CATSSSYSYEQYF. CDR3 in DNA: TGTGCCACCAGTTCATCCTACTCCTACGAGCAGTACTTC.

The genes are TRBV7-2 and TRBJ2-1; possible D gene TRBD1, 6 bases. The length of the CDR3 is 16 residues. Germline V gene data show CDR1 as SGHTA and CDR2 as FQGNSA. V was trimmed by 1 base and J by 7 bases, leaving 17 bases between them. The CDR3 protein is CASSLEGTPVGNEQFF. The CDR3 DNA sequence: TGTGCCAGCAGCTTAGAGGGGACACCAGTCGGAAATGAGCAGTTCTTC.

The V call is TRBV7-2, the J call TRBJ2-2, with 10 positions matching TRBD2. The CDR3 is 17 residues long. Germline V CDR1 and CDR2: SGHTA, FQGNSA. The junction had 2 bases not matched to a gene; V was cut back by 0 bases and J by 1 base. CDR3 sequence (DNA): TGTGCCAGCAGCTTAGCCAGACTAGCGGGGAACACCGGGGAGCTGTTTTTT. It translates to CASSLARLAGNTGELFF. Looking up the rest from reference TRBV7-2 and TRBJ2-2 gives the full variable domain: GAGVSQSPSNKVTEKGKDVELRCDPISGHTALYWYRQSLGQGLEFLIYFQGNSAPDKSGLPSDRFSAERTGGSVSTLTIQRTQQEDSAVYLCASSLARLAGNTGELFFGEGSRLTVL.